This section outlines one T cell receptor (beta chain) sequence together with its context. Its specificity is not known. Germline values: CDR1 SNHLY, CDR2 FYNNEI. The V and J ends lost 7 bases and 8 bases, in that order; junction bases with no gene match: 10. The CDR3 spans 15 residues. Repertoires were generated with immunoSEQ multiplex PCR, while TCRdb's copy carries only in-frame clones and drops some. The repertoire holds about 69,000 clones, approximately 82% seen once, with around 27% in the top ten. This record belongs to a study of T cell responses to AZD1222 COVID-19 vaccine. Study conclusions and caveats: Only six people who got AZD1222 tested seropositive at baseline. The donors showed a predominance of white British ancestry and of females, with possible underestimation of clonal diversity.

Sequencing was performed on peripheral blood, taken 28 days after the second AZD1222 dose. The TCR sequence derives from an adult who received the AZD1222 COVID-19 vaccine. V usage is TRBV2 and J usage is TRBJ2-2; 10 bases are shared with TRBD2. The CDR3 spells CASIVAGGSRGELFF. CDR3 sequence (DNA): TGTGCCAGCATCGTAGCGGGAGGCAGTAGGGGGGAGCTGTTTTTT.